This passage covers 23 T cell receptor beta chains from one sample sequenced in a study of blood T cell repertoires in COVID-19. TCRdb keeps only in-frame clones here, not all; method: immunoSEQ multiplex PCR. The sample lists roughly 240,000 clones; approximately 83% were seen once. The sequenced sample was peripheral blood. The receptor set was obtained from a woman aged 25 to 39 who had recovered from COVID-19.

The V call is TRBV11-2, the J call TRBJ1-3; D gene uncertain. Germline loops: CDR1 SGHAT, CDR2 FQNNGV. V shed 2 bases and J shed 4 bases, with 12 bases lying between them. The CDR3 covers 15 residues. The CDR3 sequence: CASSLFRGGGNTIYF. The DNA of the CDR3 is TGTGCCAGCAGCTTATTCCGGGGAGGAGGAAACACCATATATTTT.

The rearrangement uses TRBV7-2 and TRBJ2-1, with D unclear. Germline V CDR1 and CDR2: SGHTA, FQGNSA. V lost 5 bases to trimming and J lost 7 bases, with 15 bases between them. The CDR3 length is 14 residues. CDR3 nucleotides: TGTGCCAGCAGCCACCGCAACCCACATAATGAGCAGTTCTTC. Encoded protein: CASSHRNPHNEQFF.

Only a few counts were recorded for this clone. As DNA, the CDR3 is TGCGCCAGCAGCCAAGATGGGGCGGTCAATCAGCCCCAGCATTTT. Residues: CASSQDGAVNQPQHF. V is TRBV4-3 and J is TRBJ1-5; TRBD1 might be the D (5 bases). The V gene's germline CDR1 is LGHNA and CDR2 YSLEER. This CDR3 is built from 15 residues. The V and J ends lost 0 bases and 3 bases respectively, with 9 bases between them.

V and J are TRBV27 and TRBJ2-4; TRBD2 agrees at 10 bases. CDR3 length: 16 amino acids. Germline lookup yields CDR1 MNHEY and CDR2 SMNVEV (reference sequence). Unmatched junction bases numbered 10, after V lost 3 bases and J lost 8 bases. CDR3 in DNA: TGTGCCAGCAGTTTGATCAGGAGCGGGGGGGCGGACATTCAGTACTTC. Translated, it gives CASSLIRSGGADIQYF.

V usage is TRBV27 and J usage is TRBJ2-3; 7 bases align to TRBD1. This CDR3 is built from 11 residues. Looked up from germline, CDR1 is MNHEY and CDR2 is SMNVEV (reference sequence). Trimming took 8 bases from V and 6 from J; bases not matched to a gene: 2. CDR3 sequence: CASYRGDTQYF. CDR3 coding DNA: TGTGCCAGCTACAGGGGCGATACGCAGTATTTT.

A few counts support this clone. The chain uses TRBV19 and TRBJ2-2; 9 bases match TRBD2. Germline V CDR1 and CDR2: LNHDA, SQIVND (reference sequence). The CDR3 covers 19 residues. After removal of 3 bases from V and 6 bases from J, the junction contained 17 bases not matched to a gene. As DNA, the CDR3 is TGTGCCAGTAGTATCCACCGCCTCTCGGGCGGGGGGGCCCCCGGGGAGCTGTTTTTT. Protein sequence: CASSIHRLSGGGAPGELFF.

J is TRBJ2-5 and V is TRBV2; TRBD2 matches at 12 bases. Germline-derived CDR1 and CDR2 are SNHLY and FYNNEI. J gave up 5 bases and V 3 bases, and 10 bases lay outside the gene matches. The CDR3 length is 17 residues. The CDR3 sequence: CASSEASGGGTQETQYF. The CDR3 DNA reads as TGTGCCAGCAGTGAGGCTAGCGGGGGGGGTACCCAGGAGACCCAGTACTTC.

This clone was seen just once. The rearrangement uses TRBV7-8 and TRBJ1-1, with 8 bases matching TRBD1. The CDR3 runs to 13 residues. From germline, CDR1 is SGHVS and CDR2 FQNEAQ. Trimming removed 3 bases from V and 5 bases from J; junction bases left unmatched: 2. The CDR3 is CASSFDRGTEAFF. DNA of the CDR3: TGTGCCAGCAGCTTCGACAGGGGAACTGAAGCTTTCTTT.

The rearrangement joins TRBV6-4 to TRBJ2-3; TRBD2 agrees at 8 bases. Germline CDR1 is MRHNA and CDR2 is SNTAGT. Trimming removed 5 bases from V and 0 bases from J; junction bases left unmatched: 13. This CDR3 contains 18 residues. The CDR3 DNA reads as TGTGCCAGCAGTACACCGAGCGGGGGCGAAGATAGCACAGATACGCAGTATTTT. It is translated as CASSTPSGGEDSTDTQYF.

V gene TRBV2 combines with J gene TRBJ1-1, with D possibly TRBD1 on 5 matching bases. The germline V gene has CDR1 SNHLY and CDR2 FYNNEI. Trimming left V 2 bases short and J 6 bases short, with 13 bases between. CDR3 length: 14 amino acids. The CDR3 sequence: CASSEMGGSPEAFF. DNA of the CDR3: TGTGCCAGCAGTGAAATGGGGGGAAGCCCTGAAGCTTTCTTT.

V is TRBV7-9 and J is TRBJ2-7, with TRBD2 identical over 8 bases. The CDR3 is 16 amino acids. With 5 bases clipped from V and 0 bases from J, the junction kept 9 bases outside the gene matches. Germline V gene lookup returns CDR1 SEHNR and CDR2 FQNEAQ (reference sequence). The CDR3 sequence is CASSTHDGGVSYEQYF. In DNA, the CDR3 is TGTGCCAGCAGCACCCATGACGGGGGGGTCTCCTACGAGCAGTACTTC.

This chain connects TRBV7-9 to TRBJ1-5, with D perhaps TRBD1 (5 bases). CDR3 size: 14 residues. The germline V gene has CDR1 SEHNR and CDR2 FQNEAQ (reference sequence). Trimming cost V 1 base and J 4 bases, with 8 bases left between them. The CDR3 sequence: CASSLGTSNQPQHF. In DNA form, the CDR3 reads TGTGCCAGCAGCTTAGGGACATCGAATCAGCCCCAGCATTTT.

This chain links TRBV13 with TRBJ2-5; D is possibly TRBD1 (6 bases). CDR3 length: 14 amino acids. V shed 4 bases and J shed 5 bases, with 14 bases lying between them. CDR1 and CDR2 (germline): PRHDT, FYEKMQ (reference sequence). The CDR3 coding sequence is TGTGCCAGCAGCTACGGTGAGGGGGTGGAGACCCAGTACTTC. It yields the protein CASSYGEGVETQYF. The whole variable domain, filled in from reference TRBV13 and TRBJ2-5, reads AAGVIQSPRHLIKEKRETATLKCYPIPRHDTVYWYQQGPGQDPQFLISFYEKMQSDKGSIPDRFSAQQFSDYHSELNMSSLELGDSALYFCASSYGEGVETQYFGPGTRLLVL.

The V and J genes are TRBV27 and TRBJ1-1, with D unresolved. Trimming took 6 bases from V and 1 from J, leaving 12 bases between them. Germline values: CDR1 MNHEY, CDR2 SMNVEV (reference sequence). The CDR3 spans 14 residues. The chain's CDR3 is CASSPTVPNTEAFF. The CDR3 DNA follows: TGTGCCAGCAGCCCTACAGTCCCGAACACTGAAGCTTTCTTT.

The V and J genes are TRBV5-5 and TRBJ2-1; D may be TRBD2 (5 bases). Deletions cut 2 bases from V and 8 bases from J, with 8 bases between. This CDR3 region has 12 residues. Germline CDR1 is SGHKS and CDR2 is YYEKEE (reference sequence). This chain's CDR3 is CASSLWTDEQFF. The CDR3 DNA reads TGTGCCAGCAGCTTATGGACTGATGAGCAGTTCTTC. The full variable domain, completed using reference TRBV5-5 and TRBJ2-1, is DAGVTQSPTHLIKTRGQQVTLRCSPISGHKSVSWYQQVLGQGPQFIFQYYEKEERGRGNFPDRFSARQFPNYSSELNVNALLLGDSALYLCASSLWTDEQFFGPGTRLTVL.

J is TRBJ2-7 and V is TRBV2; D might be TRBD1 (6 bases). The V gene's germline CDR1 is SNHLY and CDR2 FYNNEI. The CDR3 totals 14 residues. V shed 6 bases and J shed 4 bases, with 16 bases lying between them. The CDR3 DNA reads TGTGCCAGCAGGGACCGGGACAAGGAGTACGAGCAGTACTTC. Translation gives CASRDRDKEYEQYF.

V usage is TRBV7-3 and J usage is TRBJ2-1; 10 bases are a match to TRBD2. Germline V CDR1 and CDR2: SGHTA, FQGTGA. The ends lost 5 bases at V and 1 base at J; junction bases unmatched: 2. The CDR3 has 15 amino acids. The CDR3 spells CASSTSGVSYNEQFF. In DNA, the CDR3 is TGTGCCAGCAGCACTAGCGGGGTTTCCTACAATGAGCAGTTCTTC.

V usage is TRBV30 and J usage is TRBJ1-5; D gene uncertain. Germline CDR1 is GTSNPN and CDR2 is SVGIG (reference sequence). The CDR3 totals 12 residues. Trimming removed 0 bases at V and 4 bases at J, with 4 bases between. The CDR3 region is CAWSVQNQPQHF. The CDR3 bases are TGTGCCTGGAGTGTTCAGAATCAGCCCCAGCATTTT.

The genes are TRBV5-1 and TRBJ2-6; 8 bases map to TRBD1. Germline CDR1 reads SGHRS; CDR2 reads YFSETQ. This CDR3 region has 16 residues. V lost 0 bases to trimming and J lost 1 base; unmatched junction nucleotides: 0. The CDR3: CASSLGQGSGANVLTF. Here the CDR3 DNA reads TGCGCCAGCAGCTTGGGACAGGGGTCTGGGGCCAACGTCCTGACTTTC.

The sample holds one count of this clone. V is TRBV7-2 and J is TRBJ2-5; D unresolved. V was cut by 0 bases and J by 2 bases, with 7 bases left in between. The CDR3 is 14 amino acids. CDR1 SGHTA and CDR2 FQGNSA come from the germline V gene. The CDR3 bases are TGTGCCAGCAGCTTAGCTGGGCCACAAGAGACCCAGTACTTC. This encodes CASSLAGPQETQYF.

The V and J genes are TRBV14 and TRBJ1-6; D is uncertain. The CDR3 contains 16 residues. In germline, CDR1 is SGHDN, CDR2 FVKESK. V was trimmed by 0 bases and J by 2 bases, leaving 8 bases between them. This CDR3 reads CASSQDSGTYNSPLHF. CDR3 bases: TGTGCCAGCAGCCAAGATTCGGGGACCTATAATTCACCCCTCCACTTT.

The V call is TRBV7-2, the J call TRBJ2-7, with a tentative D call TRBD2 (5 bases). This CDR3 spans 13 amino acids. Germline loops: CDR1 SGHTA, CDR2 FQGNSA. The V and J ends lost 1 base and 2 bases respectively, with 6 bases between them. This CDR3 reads CASSLERPYEQYF. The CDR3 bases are TGTGCCAGCAGCTTAGAGCGGCCCTACGAGCAGTACTTC.

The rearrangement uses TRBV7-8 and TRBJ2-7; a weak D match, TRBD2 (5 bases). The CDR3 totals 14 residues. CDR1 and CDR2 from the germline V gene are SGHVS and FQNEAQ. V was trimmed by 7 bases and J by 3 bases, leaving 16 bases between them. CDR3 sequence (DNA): TGTGCCAGCACCTCGGTAGCTAGCAACTACGAGCAGTACTTC. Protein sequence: CASTSVASNYEQYF.